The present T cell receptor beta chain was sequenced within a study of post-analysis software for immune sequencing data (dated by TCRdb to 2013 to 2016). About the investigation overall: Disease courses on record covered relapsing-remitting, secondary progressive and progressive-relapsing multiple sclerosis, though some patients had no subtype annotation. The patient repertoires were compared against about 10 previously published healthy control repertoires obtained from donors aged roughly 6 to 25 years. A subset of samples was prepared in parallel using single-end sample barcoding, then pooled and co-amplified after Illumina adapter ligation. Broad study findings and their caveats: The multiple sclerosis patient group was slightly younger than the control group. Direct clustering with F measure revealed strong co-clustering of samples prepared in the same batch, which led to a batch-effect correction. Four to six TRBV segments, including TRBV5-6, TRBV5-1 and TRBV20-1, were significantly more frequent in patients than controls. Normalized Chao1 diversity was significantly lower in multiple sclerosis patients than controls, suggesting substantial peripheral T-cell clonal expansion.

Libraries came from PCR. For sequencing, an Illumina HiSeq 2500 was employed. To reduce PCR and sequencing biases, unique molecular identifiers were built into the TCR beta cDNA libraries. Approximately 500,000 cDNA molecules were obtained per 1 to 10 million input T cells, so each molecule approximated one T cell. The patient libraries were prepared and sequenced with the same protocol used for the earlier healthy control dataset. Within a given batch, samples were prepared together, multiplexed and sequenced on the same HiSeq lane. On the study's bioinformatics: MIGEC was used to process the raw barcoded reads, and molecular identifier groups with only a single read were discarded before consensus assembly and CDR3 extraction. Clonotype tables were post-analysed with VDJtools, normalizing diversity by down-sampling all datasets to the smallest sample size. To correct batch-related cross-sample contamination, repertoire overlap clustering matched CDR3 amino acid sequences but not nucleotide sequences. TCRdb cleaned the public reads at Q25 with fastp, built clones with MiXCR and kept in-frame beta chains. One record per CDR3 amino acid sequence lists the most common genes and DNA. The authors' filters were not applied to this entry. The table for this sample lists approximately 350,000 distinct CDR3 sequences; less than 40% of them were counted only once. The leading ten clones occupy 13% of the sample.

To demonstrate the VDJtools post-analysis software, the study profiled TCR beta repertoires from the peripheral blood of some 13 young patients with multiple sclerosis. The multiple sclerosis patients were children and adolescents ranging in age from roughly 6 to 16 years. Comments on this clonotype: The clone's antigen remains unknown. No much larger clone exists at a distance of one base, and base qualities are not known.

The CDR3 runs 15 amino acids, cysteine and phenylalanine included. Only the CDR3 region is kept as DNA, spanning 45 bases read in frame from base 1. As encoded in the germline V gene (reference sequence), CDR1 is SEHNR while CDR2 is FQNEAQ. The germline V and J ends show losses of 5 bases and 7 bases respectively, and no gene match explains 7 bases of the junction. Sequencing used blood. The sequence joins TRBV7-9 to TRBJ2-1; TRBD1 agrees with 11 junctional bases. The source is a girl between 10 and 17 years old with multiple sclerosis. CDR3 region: CASSTPGTGGNEQFF. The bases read TGTGCCAGCAGCACCCCCGGGACAGGGGGGAATGAGCAGTTCTTC.